The entry below gives a single TCR beta chain sequence along with its context. The record originates from a study of cytomegalovirus exposure and HLA in healthy donors. The PCR contained 60 Vbeta and 13 Jbeta primers. Measured with immunoSEQ multiplex PCR; TCRdb has only the in-frame clones, and not every one. The sample carries about 150,000 clones, 65% to 75% recorded once. The CDR3 sequence is 13 residues long. The V end lost 5 bases, the J end lost 6 bases, and 11 bases lay between the germline ends. Germline V gives CDR1 PRHDT, CDR2 FYEKMQ (reference sequence). This chain uses TRBV13 with TRBJ2-1; no reliable D call. The sequencing input was PBMCs. This TCR came from a man aged 18-30 years in good health and CMV-seronegative. The CDR3, as DNA: TGTGCCAGCAGCCCCGAGCTCTCCAATGAGCAGTTCTTC. As protein: CASSPELSNEQFF.